The 14 T cell receptor beta chains reported below all come from one sample, sequenced in a study of CD8+CD57+ T cells in acquired aplastic anemia. TCR beta VDJ combinations and CDR3 sequences were profiled from genomic DNA. In TCRdb, the reads were re-called with MiXCR into one record per CDR3 protein. The repertoire consists of about 100,000 distinct CDR3 sequences, with under 60% occurring once and the leading ten covering 25% to 35%. Input material: sorted CD4+, CD8+, or CD8+CD57+ T cells (not recorded which) from PBMCs. These receptors all come from a human donor in good health, serving as a control.

This clonotype was detected ten times or more. The chain couples TRBV12-3 or TRBV12-4 to TRBJ2-1; D gene ambiguous. V was trimmed by 3 bases and J by 7 bases, leaving 4 bases between them. This CDR3 spans 11 amino acids. CDR3 coding DNA: TGTGCCAGCAGTTTTGGTAATGAGCAGTTCTTC. Translating it yields CASSFGNEQFF.

The chain has TRBV9 and TRBJ2-1, with unresolved D. The V gene's germline CDR1 is SGDLS and CDR2 YYNGEE. This CDR3 comprises 13 residues. With 4 bases removed from V and 2 bases from J, the gap between germline ends came to 7 bases. DNA for the CDR3: TGTGCCAGCAGCAATTCAGCCTACAATGAGCAGTTCTTC. Translated, it gives CASSNSAYNEQFF.

As DNA, the CDR3 is TGTGCCAGCGTACCCCCTTGGGCGGTGAACACCGGGGAGCTGTTTTTT. Translating it yields CASVPPWAVNTGELFF. V is TRBV11-1 and J is TRBJ2-2; D is uncertain. Looked up from germline, CDR1 is SGHAT and CDR2 is FQDESV (reference sequence). With 8 bases removed from V and 1 base from J, the gap between germline ends came to 17 bases. This CDR3 spans 16 amino acids.

The rearrangement joins TRBV19 to TRBJ1-1, with 9 positions matching TRBD1. Germline loops: CDR1 LNHDA, CDR2 SQIVND (reference sequence). V lost 5 bases to trimming and J lost 10 bases; unmatched junction nucleotides: 5. This CDR3 region has 12 residues. As DNA, the CDR3 is TGTGCCAGTAGTGCCCGGACAGGGGCAGCTTTCTTT. Protein: CASSARTGAAFF.

This chain links TRBV30 with TRBJ2-1, with D unclear. V lost 2 bases and J 6 bases, leaving 14 bases between the germline ends. The CDR3 has 14 amino acids. Looked up from germline, CDR1 is GTSNPN and CDR2 is SVGIG (reference sequence). The CDR3 DNA follows: TGTGCCTGGAGTCCCTGGGCAACCCCCAATGAGCAGTTCTTC. Protein sequence: CAWSPWATPNEQFF.

The chain couples TRBV10-3 to TRBJ1-1; D might be TRBD1 (5 bases). CDR1 is ENHRY and CDR2 is SYGVKD in the germline V gene. This CDR3 is built from 16 residues. Trimming removed 5 bases at V and 4 bases at J, with 20 bases between. CDR3 DNA: TGTGCCATCAGTCCCGACAGTCAAGGGAGGACCACTGAAGCTTTCTTT. This gives the protein CAISPDSQGRTTEAFF.

The chain uses TRBV29-1 and TRBJ2-7, with D hard to call. The CDR3 has 12 amino acids. Looked up from germline, CDR1 is SQVTM and CDR2 is ANQGSEA. V lost 1 base and J 3 bases, leaving 7 bases between the germline ends. The CDR3 DNA is TGCAGCGTTGAAGTGACTTTCTACGAGCAGTACTTC. Translated, it gives CSVEVTFYEQYF.

This clonotype occurred many times. This chain links TRBV24-1 with TRBJ2-2, with D perhaps assigned TRBD1 or TRBD2 (6 bases each). The CDR3 length is 18 residues. Germline V gene sequence: CDR1 KGHDR, CDR2 SFDVKD. Trimming took off 3 bases at V and 7 bases at J, with 23 bases between the two ends. CDR3 in amino acids: CATSDDPTESKGGGELFF. The CDR3, as DNA: TGTGCCACCAGTGATGATCCGACAGAGTCTAAGGGGGGCGGGGAGCTGTTTTTT.

The V call is TRBV7-8, the J call TRBJ2-7, with TRBD1 matching over 9 bases. CDR3 length: 13 residues. The ends lost 8 bases at V and 3 bases at J; junction bases unmatched: 5. Germline values: CDR1 SGHVS, CDR2 FQNEAQ. The DNA of the CDR3 is TGTGCCAGCGGGACAGGGACCCTCTACGAGCAGTACTTC. Its protein product is CASGTGTLYEQYF.

This clonotype was counted a few times. The chain employs TRBV20-1 and TRBJ2-3; D gene uncertain. Germline V gene lookup returns CDR1 DFQATT and CDR2 SNEGSKA (reference sequence). The CDR3 has 11 amino acids. The CDR3 DNA follows: TGCAGCCCCAGTGAGAGCAATACGCAGTATTTT. Translating gives CSPSESNTQYF.

The chain joins TRBV29-1 to TRBJ2-3; perhaps TRBD1 as D (5 bases). The CDR3 has 14 amino acids. V dropped 3 bases and J dropped 1 base, with 11 bases sitting between them. Germline V CDR1 and CDR2: SQVTM, ANQGSEA. CDR3 residues: CSVDSGAGTDTQYF. CDR3 nucleotides: TGCAGCGTTGATTCTGGGGCCGGCACAGATACGCAGTATTTT.

This clonotype has at least ten counts. The chain combines TRBV6-2 or TRBV6-3 with TRBJ2-7; no clear D. There are 12 residues in the CDR3. Trimming left V 5 bases short and J 3 bases short, with 8 bases between. Germline V CDR1 and CDR2: MNHEY, SVGEGT. In DNA, the CDR3 is TGTGCCAGCAGTCCCGTCCTCTACGAGCAGTACTTC. Its translation: CASSPVLYEQYF.

This chain links TRBV6-2 or TRBV6-3 with TRBJ2-5; 10 bases are a match to TRBD2. CDR1 is MNHEY and CDR2 is SVGEGT in the germline V gene. J gave up 0 bases and V 3 bases, and 7 bases lay outside the gene matches. The CDR3 length is 17 residues. CDR3 sequence: CASSYFVTSGDQETQYF. The CDR3 bases are TGTGCCAGCAGTTATTTCGTCACTAGCGGGGACCAAGAGACCCAGTACTTC.

In its sample, this clonotype was seen many times. Here the CDR3 DNA reads TGCGCCAGCAGCCCCGGGACAGATGGCTACACCTTC. Its translation is CASSPGTDGYTF. The chain couples TRBV5-1 to TRBJ1-2; 7 bases are a match to TRBD1. Germline values: CDR1 SGHRS, CDR2 YFSETQ. CDR3 size: 12 residues. The V and J ends lost 4 bases and 6 bases, in that order; junction bases with no gene match: 3. Variable domain in full (rest from reference TRBV5-1 and TRBJ1-2): KAGVTQTPRYLIKTRGQQVTLSCSPISGHRSVSWYQQTPGQGLQFLFEYFSETQRNKGNFPGRFSGRQFSNSRSEMNVSTLELGDSALYLCASSPGTDGYTFGSGTRLTVV.